The entry below gives a single TCR beta chain sequence along with its context. For TCRbeta, the library was prepared with unique molecular identifiers. TCRdb itself ran the PCR reads through MiXCR, one entry per CDR3 protein. The sample shows 700,000 to 950,000 distinct CDR3 sequences, roughly 15% of them seen only once. This specimen belongs to a study of T-cell reconstitution after alpha-beta-depleted transplantation in children. The clonotype was recovered from a male patient under 18 who had a stem cell transplant for acute lymphoblastic leukemia, so the T cells may come from the graft donor. The input for sequencing was PBMCs, mostly from graft donor cells, taken 360 days after TCRalphabeta/CD19-depleted stem cell transplant.

The CDR3 sequence: CASSHIDLISYNEQFF. The CDR3 coding sequence is TGCGCCAGCAGCCATATCGACCTGATTTCCTACAATGAGCAGTTCTTC. The genes are TRBV4-1 and TRBJ2-1; D uncertain. Trimming pared 3 bases from V and 1 base from J, leaving 13 bases between. CDR1 and CDR2 from the germline V gene are MGHRA and YSYEKL. The CDR3 consists of 16 residues.